A selection of T cell receptor beta chains follows, all from one sample in a study of cytomegalovirus exposure and HLA in healthy donors. Assay used: immunoSEQ multiplex PCR; TCRdb lists only in-frame clones, some missing. The sample lists a few hundred thousand clones; 90% were seen once. The specimen was PBMCs. These receptors were obtained from a woman aged 18-29 years in good health and CMV-seronegative. Each CDR3 is given with its conserved first and last residue. A D gene is named only where the DNA matches it firmly. A row's size may be missing; if present it is once, few, many or a size class.

>TRBV19|TRBJ2-1|NA|TRBD2
CASTPERGLNNEQFF
TGTGCCAGTACCCCCGAGCGGGGCCTAAACAATGAGCAGTTCTTC
>TRBV28|TRBJ1-2|NA|NA
CASRQTAANYGYTF
TGTGCCAGCAGGCAGACAGCCGCTAACTATGGCTACACCTTC
>TRBV6-5|TRBJ1-6|NA|NA
CASSYSGEYSPLHF
TGTGCCAGCAGTTACTCGGGAGAGTATTCACCCCTCCACTTT
>TRBV6-6|TRBJ2-2|NA|NA
CASSFTGGDTGELFF
TGTGCCAGCAGTTTCACAGGGGGGGACACCGGGGAGCTGTTTTTT
>TRBV6-5|TRBJ2-1|NA|NA
CASSYSGQHNEQFF
TGTGCCAGCAGTTACTCCGGACAGCACAATGAGCAGTTCTTC
>TRBV7-2|TRBJ2-5|NA|NA
CASSFLAGLSQETQYF
TGTGCCAGCAGCTTCCTTGCAGGTTTGAGCCAAGAGACCCAGTACTTC
>TRBV7-9|TRBJ2-1|NA|NA
CASSGTGGLYNEQFF
TGTGCCAGCAGCGGGACCGGGGGTCTCTACAATGAGCAGTTCTTC
>TRBV12-5|TRBJ1-2|NA|TRBD1
CASAPGDRGFYGYTF
TGTGCTAGTGCCCCGGGGGACAGGGGGTTTTATGGCTACACCTTC
>TRBV28|TRBJ2-7|NA|TRBD1
CASSFTGAIGYEQYF
TGTGCCAGCAGTTTTACAGGGGCGATTGGCTACGAGCAGTACTTC
>TRBV11-1|TRBJ2-1|NA|TRBD2
CASSSWTSNNEQFF
TGTGCCAGCAGCTCCTGGACTAGCAACAATGAGCAGTTCTTC
>TRBV7-3|TRBJ1-1|NA|NA
CASSRRGNTEAFF
TGTGCCAGCAGCCGGCGGGGTAACACTGAAGCTTTCTTT
>TRBV4-1|TRBJ2-3|NA|TRBD2
CASKTSGGDKGAQYF
TGCGCCAGCAAGACTAGCGGGGGGGATAAAGGTGCGCAGTATTTT
>TRBV5-1|TRBJ2-3|NA|TRBD2
CASSKGGSGGTDTQYF
TGCGCCAGCAGTAAAGGTGGGAGCGGGGGCACAGATACGCAGTATTTT
>TRBV10-1|TRBJ2-2|NA|NA
CASAVDRLTGELFF
TGCGCCAGCGCTGTTGACAGGCTAACCGGGGAGCTGTTTTTT
>TRBV15|TRBJ1-5|NA|NA
CATSPTGNQPQHF
TGTGCCACCAGTCCTACAGGGAATCAGCCCCAGCATTTT
>TRBV11-2|TRBJ2-1|NA|NA
CASSPEWSSYNEQFF
TGTGCCAGCAGCCCGGAGTGGAGCTCCTACAATGAGCAGTTCTTC
>TRBV10-3|TRBJ1-2|NA|NA
CAISESEQDPRGYTF
TGTGCCATCAGTGAAAGCGAACAGGACCCTCGGGGCTACACCTTC
>TRBV2|TRBJ1-3|few|NA
CASRGEERNTIYF
TGTGCCAGCAGAGGGGAGGAGAGAAACACCATATATTTT
>TRBV6-5|TRBJ2-2|NA|NA
CASSLANTGELFF
TGTGCCAGCAGCCTAGCGAACACCGGGGAGCTGTTTTTT
>TRBV5-1|TRBJ2-3|once|NA
CASAALSGGRTDTQYF
TGCGCCAGCGCCGCTTTGTCGGGGGGCAGGACAGATACGCAGTATTTT
>TRBV27|TRBJ2-1|once|NA
CASNRKGEEQFF
TGTGCCAGCAACCGCAAGGGGGAGGAGCAGTTCTTC
>TRBV4-3|TRBJ1-4|NA|TRBD1
CASSQEPWAGGINEKLFF
TGCGCCAGCAGCCAAGAACCATGGGCAGGGGGGATTAATGAAAAACTGTTTTTT
>TRBV7-9|TRBJ2-7|NA|NA
CASSLSFSGSYEQYF
TGTGCCAGCAGCTTATCGTTCTCCGGCTCCTACGAGCAGTACTTC
>TRBV6-6|TRBJ1-5|NA|NA
CASSPRESNQPQHF
TGTGCCAGCAGTCCCAGGGAATCCAATCAGCCCCAGCATTTT
>TRBV7-2|TRBJ2-7|NA|TRBD1
CASSPFGTAGVEQYF
TGTGCCAGCAGCCCCTTCGGGACAGCCGGTGTGGAGCAGTACTTC
>TRBV15|TRBJ2-6|NA|NA
CATSRETVSNVLTF
TGTGCCACCAGCAGGGAGACAGTGTCGAACGTCCTGACTTTC
>TRBV9|TRBJ2-7|NA|TRBD2
CASSVSGGAGEQYF
TGTGCCAGCAGCGTTAGCGGGGGGGCCGGCGAGCAGTACTTC
>TRBV28|TRBJ1-5|NA|NA
CASSLEGWDSNQPQHF
TGTGCCAGCAGTTTGGAGGGGTGGGATAGCAATCAGCCCCAGCATTTT
>TRBV7-9|TRBJ1-5|NA|NA
CASSLAGEAQHF
TGTGCCAGCAGCTTAGCCGGGGAGGCCCAGCATTTT
>TRBV7-8|TRBJ2-2|NA|NA
CASSLVGEEDTGELFF
TGTGCCAGCAGCTTAGTAGGGGAAGAAGACACCGGGGAGCTGTTTTTT
>TRBV29-1|TRBJ1-1|NA|TRBD1
CSVEVGPGQQIWEAFF
TGCAGCGTTGAAGTGGGGCCGGGACAGCAAATATGGGAAGCTTTCTTT
>TRBV4-1|TRBJ1-3|NA|NA
CASSQGGGIGNTIYF
TGCGCCAGCAGCCAGGGTGGGGGCATTGGAAACACCATATATTTT
>TRBV28|TRBJ2-1|NA|TRBD2
CASRPRGGLGVEQFF
TGTGCCAGCAGGCCCCGGGGGGGCCTCGGGGTTGAGCAGTTCTTC
>TRBV19|TRBJ1-1|NA|NA
CASSIKPSGTTNTEAFF
TGTGCCAGTAGTATAAAACCATCCGGGACAACTAACACTGAAGCTTTCTTT
>TRBV29-1|TRBJ1-2|NA|NA
CSVDLGVDYGYTF
TGCAGCGTTGATTTAGGGGTTGACTATGGCTACACCTTC
>TRBV6-6|TRBJ2-3|NA|NA
CASDPTHATTKDTQYF
TGTGCCAGCGACCCCACGCATGCGACTACCAAGGATACGCAGTATTTT
>TRBV9|TRBJ2-3|NA|NA
CASSVAWLTATDTQYF
TGTGCCAGCAGCGTAGCCTGGTTGACAGCGACAGATACGCAGTATTTT
>TRBV6-5|TRBJ1-5|few|NA
CASRQGFNQPQHF
TGTGCCAGCAGGCAGGGATTCAATCAGCCCCAGCATTTT
>TRBV5-6|TRBJ1-6|NA|NA
CASSFRSGAGSSPLHF
TGTGCCAGCAGCTTTCGATCTGGGGCAGGGTCATCACCCCTCCACTTT
>TRBV28|TRBJ2-1|NA|NA
CASSLIGGLNEQFF
TGTGCCAGCAGTTTAATCGGGGGTTTGAATGAGCAGTTCTTC
>TRBV19|TRBJ2-2|NA|NA
CASSTLLRTEAGELFF
TGTGCCAGTAGTACACTCCTCCGGACGGAGGCAGGGGAGCTGTTTTTT
>TRBV6-1|TRBJ2-1|NA|TRBD1
CATFGQVYNEQFF
TGTGCCACCTTTGGACAGGTCTACAATGAGCAGTTCTTC
>TRBV2|TRBJ2-3|NA|NA
CASSGLLEMSTDTQYF
TGTGCCAGCAGTGGTCTACTAGAAATGAGCACAGATACGCAGTATTTT
>TRBV6-1|TRBJ2-7|NA|TRBD2
CASRRLAGDQYF
TGTGCCAGCAGGAGACTAGCGGGGGACCAGTACTTC
>TRBV19|TRBJ2-2|NA|TRBD1
CASGGQGVYTGELFF
TGTGCCAGTGGGGGACAGGGGGTCTACACCGGGGAGCTGTTTTTT
>TRBV5-5|TRBJ1-4|NA|NA
CASSLLQGRAANEKLFF
TGTGCCAGCAGCTTGCTCCAGGGGCGGGCGGCTAATGAAAAACTGTTTTTT
>TRBV10-2|TRBJ2-7|NA|NA
CASSDFSYEQYF
TGCGCCAGCAGTGACTTCTCCTACGAGCAGTACTTC
>TRBV6-5|TRBJ2-2|NA|TRBD2
CASSTGTRLTGELFF
TGTGCCAGCAGTACCGGGACTAGACTAACCGGGGAGCTGTTTTTT
>TRBV18|TRBJ1-5|NA|NA
CASSPAGGKQPQHF
TGTGCCAGCTCACCCGCGGGCGGGAAGCAGCCCCAGCATTTT
>TRBV10-3|TRBJ2-3|NA|TRBD1
CAIGTDRSTDTQYF
TGTGCCATCGGGACAGACCGAAGCACAGATACGCAGTATTTT
>TRBV2|TRBJ1-2|NA|TRBD1
CASSEGAGGDGYTF
TGTGCCAGCAGTGAGGGGGCAGGGGGCGATGGCTACACCTTC
>TRBV28|TRBJ2-1|NA|NA
CASSRRGDYNEQFF
TGTGCCAGCAGTAGGAGGGGCGACTACAATGAGCAGTTCTTC
>TRBV4-3|TRBJ2-7|once|TRBD1
CASSQERQGYEQYF
TGCGCCAGCAGCCAAGAGAGACAGGGCTACGAGCAGTACTTC
>TRBV19|TRBJ1-3|NA|NA
CASSIPGNTIYF
TGTGCCAGTAGTATCCCGGGAAACACCATATATTTT
>TRBV28|TRBJ1-1|NA|NA
CASMGRWNTEAFF
TGTGCCAGCATGGGCAGATGGAACACTGAAGCTTTCTTT
>TRBV6-6|TRBJ2-5|NA|NA
CASSHPFDIGETQYF
TGTGCCAGCAGTCATCCCTTTGACATTGGAGAGACCCAGTACTTC
>TRBV10-3|TRBJ1-5|NA|NA
CAISESKQPQHF
TGTGCCATCAGTGAGTCTAAACAGCCCCAGCATTTT
>TRBV19|TRBJ1-1|once|TRBD1
CASSTGDGETEAFF
TGTGCCAGTAGCACAGGGGACGGTGAAACTGAAGCTTTCTTT
>TRBV7-9|TRBJ2-1|few|TRBD1
CASSLIGQGANEQFF
TGTGCCAGCAGCTTGATAGGGCAGGGGGCGAATGAGCAGTTCTTC
>TRBV5-1|TRBJ2-1|NA|TRBD2
CASSLVPTSGGGGEQFF
TGCGCCAGCAGCTTGGTCCCCACTAGCGGGGGGGGAGGGGAGCAGTTCTTC